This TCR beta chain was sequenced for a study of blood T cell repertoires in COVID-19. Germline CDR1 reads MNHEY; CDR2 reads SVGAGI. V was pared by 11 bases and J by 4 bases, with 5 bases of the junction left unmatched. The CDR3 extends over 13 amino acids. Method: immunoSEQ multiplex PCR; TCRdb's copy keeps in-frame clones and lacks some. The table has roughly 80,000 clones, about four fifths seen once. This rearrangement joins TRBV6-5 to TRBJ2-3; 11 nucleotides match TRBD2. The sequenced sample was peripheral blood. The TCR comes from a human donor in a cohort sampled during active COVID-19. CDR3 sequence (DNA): TGTGCCGCCACTAGCGGGAGCCCAGATACGCAGTATTTT. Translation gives CAATSGSPDTQYF.